These T cell receptor beta chains were read from a single sample in a study of early T cells in non-severe SARS-CoV-2 infection. TCRdb re-called the 5' RACE reads with MiXCR, one entry per CDR3 protein. The sample includes 100,000 to 150,000 distinct CDR3 sequences, 15% of them seen just once. The sample comprised whole blood. These receptors were taken from an adult who was a healthcare worker with PCR-confirmed SARS-CoV-2 infection or an uninfected control (not recorded which). The CDR3 runs from the conserved cysteine through the conserved F or W. A D gene is named only where the DNA matches it firmly. Clone size is not always given. Where it is, it says once, few, many or a class for expanded clones.

>TRBV19|TRBD2|TRBJ2-7|few
CASSRGAGDYEQYF
TGTGCCAGTAGTCGAGGAGCGGGGGACTACGAGCAGTACTTC
>TRBV20-1|.|TRBJ2-3|.
CSARGGSDTQYF
TGCAGTGCTAGAGGGGGGTCAGATACGCAGTATTTT
>TRBV6-6|.|TRBJ2-1|.
CASSYDSDEQFF
TGTGCCAGCAGTTACGATAGCGATGAGCAGTTCTTC
>TRBV30|.|TRBJ2-7|.
CAWSLTWYEQYF
TGTGCCTGGAGTTTGACGTGGTACGAGCAGTACTTC
>TRBV12-3/TRBV12-4|.|TRBJ2-7|.
CASSDSYEQYF
TGTGCCAGCAGTGACTCCTACGAGCAGTACTTC
>TRBV12-3/TRBV12-4|.|TRBJ2-5|few
CASSFEGPETQYF
TGTGCCAGCAGTTTCGAGGGGCCGGAGACCCAGTACTTC
>TRBV4-1|.|TRBJ2-3|.
CASSHQEDTQYF
TGCGCCAGCAGTCATCAAGAGGATACGCAGTATTTT
>TRBV12-5|.|TRBJ2-7|.
CASGLVLGRVIDEQYF
TGTGCTAGTGGTTTGGTACTAGGCAGGGTGATCGACGAGCAGTACTTC
>TRBV19|.|TRBJ1-2|few
CASTQVGSYGYTF
TGTGCCAGTACCCAAGTCGGGTCCTATGGCTACACCTTC
>TRBV12-3/TRBV12-4|TRBD1|TRBJ1-2|.
CASSPKLQGGGYTF
TGTGCCAGCAGTCCCAAGCTCCAGGGGGGCGGCTACACCTTC
>TRBV2|.|TRBJ1-2|.
CASSTNEQTPGDGYTF
TGTGCCAGCAGTACTAACGAACAGACGCCAGGGGATGGCTACACCTTC
>TRBV7-9|TRBD1|TRBJ1-1|few
CASSSDTGATEAFF
TGTGCCAGCAGTTCTGACACAGGGGCAACTGAAGCTTTCTTT
>TRBV12-3/TRBV12-4|TRBD1|TRBJ2-5|.
CASTKGAGQETQYF
TGTGCCAGCACAAAGGGGGCAGGGCAAGAGACCCAGTACTTC
>TRBV7-7|.|TRBJ2-1|many
CASSLKGPNEQFF
TGTGCCAGCAGCTTAAAGGGCCCGAATGAGCAGTTCTTC
>TRBV3-1|.|TRBJ1-6|many
CASSPDTNSPLHF
TGTGCCAGCAGCCCCGACACCAATTCACCCCTCCACTTT
>TRBV12-5|.|TRBJ2-1|few
CASGFTGRRNEQFF
TGTGCTAGTGGTTTTACAGGGAGAAGGAATGAGCAGTTCTTC
>TRBV3-1|TRBD2|TRBJ2-3|.
CASSQRSGGDADTQYF
TGTGCCAGCAGCCAAAGAAGCGGGGGGGACGCAGATACGCAGTATTTT
>TRBV20-1|TRBD1|TRBJ1-5|few
CSARGRGLQPQHF
TGCAGTGCTAGAGGCAGGGGGCTTCAGCCCCAGCATTTT
>TRBV27|.|TRBJ1-6|many
CASSFYAPQGPNNSPLHF
TGTGCCAGCAGTTTCTATGCTCCACAGGGTCCAAATAATTCACCCCTCCACTTT
>TRBV29-1|.|TRBJ2-5|.
CSVYGGQETQYF
TGCAGCGTCTATGGGGGCCAAGAGACCCAGTACTTC
>TRBV7-8|.|TRBJ2-3|many
CASSLAVTSTDTQYF
TGTGCCAGCAGCTTAGCCGTGACTAGCACAGATACGCAGTATTTT
>TRBV28|.|TRBJ2-2|many
CASRLGTANTGELFF
TGTGCCAGCAGGCTGGGGACGGCGAACACCGGGGAGCTGTTTTTT
>TRBV18|.|TRBJ1-2|.
CASSQRRSSDGYGYTF
TGTGCCAGCTCACAAAGGAGGTCATCAGACGGCTATGGCTACACCTTC
>TRBV5-1|TRBD1|TRBJ1-6|many
CASSLGQGNSPLHF
TGTGCCAGCAGTTTAGGACAGGGAAATTCACCCCTCCACTTT
>TRBV13|.|TRBJ1-1|few
CASSFSSANTEAFF
TGTGCCAGCAGCTTTTCATCGGCGAACACTGAAGCTTTCTTT
>TRBV3-1|TRBD1|TRBJ2-7|.
CASSRRLTGPSEQYF
TGTGCCAGCAGCCGACGCTTGACAGGGCCCAGCGAGCAGTACTTC
>TRBV4-2|.|TRBJ2-7|.
CASSPIKQLGNEQYF
TGTGCCAGCAGCCCTATAAAGCAGCTGGGGAACGAGCAGTACTTC
>TRBV15|.|TRBJ1-1|few
CATSRGGQGHTEAFF
TGTGCCACCAGCAGAGGTGGGCAGGGACACACTGAAGCTTTCTTT
>TRBV19|.|TRBJ2-3|.
CATSAGGLDTQYF
TGTGCCACTTCGGCGGGCGGGTTGGATACGCAGTATTTT
>TRBV5-1|.|TRBJ2-5|few
CASSLGGAVEETQYF
TGCGCCAGCAGCTTAGGGGGGGCCGTGGAAGAGACCCAGTACTTC
>TRBV7-9|.|TRBJ1-2|many
CASSPPAVSRYGYTF
TGTGCCAGCAGCCCCCCGGCAGTGTCGCGTTATGGCTACACCTTC
>TRBV4-1|.|TRBJ2-3|.
CASSQGRGGPDTQYF
TGCGCCAGCAGCCAAGGCCGGGGCGGCCCAGATACGCAGTATTTT
>TRBV2|.|TRBJ2-7|few
CASGGVFAYEQYF
TGTGCCAGCGGAGGGGTGTTCGCCTACGAGCAGTACTTC
>TRBV10-2|.|TRBJ1-2|.
CASMEGDYGYTF
TGCGCCAGCATGGAGGGGGACTATGGCTACACCTTC
>TRBV11-1|.|TRBJ1-1|few
CASSFSGSTEAFF
TGTGCCAGCAGCTTCTCGGGGAGCACTGAAGCTTTCTTT
>TRBV2|.|TRBJ2-1|few
CASKVVSLEQFF
TGTGCCAGCAAGGTTGTGTCGCTTGAGCAGTTCTTC
>TRBV5-1|TRBD2|TRBJ2-3|many
CASSVGGASTDTQYF
TGCGCCAGCAGCGTCGGGGGGGCAAGCACAGATACGCAGTATTTT
>TRBV25-1|.|TRBJ2-6|.
CASTGSGANVLTF
TGTGCCAGCACAGGGTCTGGGGCCAACGTCCTGACTTTC
>TRBV5-1|TRBD2|TRBJ2-3|few
CASRAGPSTDTQYF
TGCGCCAGCAGAGCGGGGCCTAGCACAGATACGCAGTATTTT
>TRBV29-1|.|TRBJ2-3|few
CSACTDTQYF
TGCAGCGCCTGTACAGATACGCAGTATTTT
>TRBV10-3|.|TRBJ1-5|.
CAISDGGNQPQHF
TGTGCCATCAGTGATGGTGGGAATCAGCCCCAGCATTTT
>TRBV5-1|.|TRBJ1-1|.
CASGFQEGTEAFF
TGCGCCAGCGGTTTTCAAGAGGGCACTGAAGCTTTCTTT
>TRBV19|TRBD1|TRBJ2-3|many
CASSSLRDRVEDTQYF
TGTGCCAGTAGTAGCTTAAGGGACAGGGTGGAAGATACGCAGTATTTT
>TRBV18|TRBD1|TRBJ1-6|.
CASSSGTDDSPLHF
TGTGCCAGCTCGTCCGGGACAGACGATTCACCCCTCCACTTT
>TRBV18|.|TRBJ2-5|few
CASSRDSQETQYF
TGTGCCAGCTCCCGGGACTCTCAAGAGACCCAGTACTTC
>TRBV19|TRBD2|TRBJ2-1|.
CASSRLAGGFNEQFF
TGTGCCAGTAGCCGACTAGCGGGGGGGTTCAATGAGCAGTTCTTC
>TRBV3-1|.|TRBJ1-4|few
CASSHRRDGNEKLFF
TGTGCCAGCAGCCACCGCAGGGACGGGAATGAAAAACTGTTTTTT
>TRBV6-5|.|TRBJ2-7|few
CASSSDLKYSYEQYF
TGTGCCAGCAGTTCGGACTTAAAATACTCCTACGAGCAGTACTTC
>TRBV7-9|.|TRBJ1-1|.
CASSLVGDTEAFF
TGTGCCAGCAGCTTAGTCGGGGATACTGAAGCTTTCTTT
>TRBV6-5|.|TRBJ2-7|.
CASSYSLGPYEQYF
TGTGCCAGCAGTTACTCTTTGGGCCCCTACGAGCAGTACTTC
>TRBV5-1|TRBD1|TRBJ2-7|.
CASSVTPGQFYEQYF
TGCGCCAGCAGCGTAACACCGGGACAGTTTTACGAGCAGTACTTC
>TRBV20-1|TRBD2|TRBJ2-3|few
CSATFSGGAVVGDTQYF
TGCAGTGCTACGTTTAGCGGGGGGGCCGTGGTTGGAGATACGCAGTATTTT
>TRBV7-9|.|TRBJ2-7|.
CASSLEHYEQYF
TGTGCCAGCAGCTTAGAACATTACGAGCAGTACTTC
>TRBV3-1|.|TRBJ2-5|.
CASSQERLQTQYF
TGTGCCAGCAGCCAAGAGCGGCTTCAGACCCAGTACTTC
>TRBV7-9|TRBD2|TRBJ2-5|many
CASSSPGTSGWYQETQYF
TGTGCCAGCAGCTCCCCCGGGACTAGCGGGTGGTACCAAGAGACCCAGTACTTC
>TRBV7-2|TRBD2|TRBJ2-5|.
CASSLDIAGEETQYF
TGTGCCAGCAGCTTAGACATAGCGGGGGAAGAGACCCAGTACTTC
>TRBV6-2/TRBV6-3|.|TRBJ1-1|few
CASSYPGNTEAFF
TGTGCCAGCAGTTACCCAGGGAACACTGAAGCTTTCTTT
>TRBV27|TRBD1|TRBJ1-1|.
CASSLQGGSKAFF
TGTGCCAGCAGCCTGCAGGGGGGCAGTAAAGCTTTCTTT
>TRBV20-1|.|TRBJ1-1|many
CSARGTPQGPTEAFF
TGCAGTGCTAGGGGGACTCCCCAAGGCCCCACTGAAGCTTTCTTT
>TRBV12-3/TRBV12-4|.|TRBJ1-6|.
CASSFGGADSPLHF
TGTGCCAGCAGTTTTGGGGGGGCGGATTCACCCCTCCACTTT